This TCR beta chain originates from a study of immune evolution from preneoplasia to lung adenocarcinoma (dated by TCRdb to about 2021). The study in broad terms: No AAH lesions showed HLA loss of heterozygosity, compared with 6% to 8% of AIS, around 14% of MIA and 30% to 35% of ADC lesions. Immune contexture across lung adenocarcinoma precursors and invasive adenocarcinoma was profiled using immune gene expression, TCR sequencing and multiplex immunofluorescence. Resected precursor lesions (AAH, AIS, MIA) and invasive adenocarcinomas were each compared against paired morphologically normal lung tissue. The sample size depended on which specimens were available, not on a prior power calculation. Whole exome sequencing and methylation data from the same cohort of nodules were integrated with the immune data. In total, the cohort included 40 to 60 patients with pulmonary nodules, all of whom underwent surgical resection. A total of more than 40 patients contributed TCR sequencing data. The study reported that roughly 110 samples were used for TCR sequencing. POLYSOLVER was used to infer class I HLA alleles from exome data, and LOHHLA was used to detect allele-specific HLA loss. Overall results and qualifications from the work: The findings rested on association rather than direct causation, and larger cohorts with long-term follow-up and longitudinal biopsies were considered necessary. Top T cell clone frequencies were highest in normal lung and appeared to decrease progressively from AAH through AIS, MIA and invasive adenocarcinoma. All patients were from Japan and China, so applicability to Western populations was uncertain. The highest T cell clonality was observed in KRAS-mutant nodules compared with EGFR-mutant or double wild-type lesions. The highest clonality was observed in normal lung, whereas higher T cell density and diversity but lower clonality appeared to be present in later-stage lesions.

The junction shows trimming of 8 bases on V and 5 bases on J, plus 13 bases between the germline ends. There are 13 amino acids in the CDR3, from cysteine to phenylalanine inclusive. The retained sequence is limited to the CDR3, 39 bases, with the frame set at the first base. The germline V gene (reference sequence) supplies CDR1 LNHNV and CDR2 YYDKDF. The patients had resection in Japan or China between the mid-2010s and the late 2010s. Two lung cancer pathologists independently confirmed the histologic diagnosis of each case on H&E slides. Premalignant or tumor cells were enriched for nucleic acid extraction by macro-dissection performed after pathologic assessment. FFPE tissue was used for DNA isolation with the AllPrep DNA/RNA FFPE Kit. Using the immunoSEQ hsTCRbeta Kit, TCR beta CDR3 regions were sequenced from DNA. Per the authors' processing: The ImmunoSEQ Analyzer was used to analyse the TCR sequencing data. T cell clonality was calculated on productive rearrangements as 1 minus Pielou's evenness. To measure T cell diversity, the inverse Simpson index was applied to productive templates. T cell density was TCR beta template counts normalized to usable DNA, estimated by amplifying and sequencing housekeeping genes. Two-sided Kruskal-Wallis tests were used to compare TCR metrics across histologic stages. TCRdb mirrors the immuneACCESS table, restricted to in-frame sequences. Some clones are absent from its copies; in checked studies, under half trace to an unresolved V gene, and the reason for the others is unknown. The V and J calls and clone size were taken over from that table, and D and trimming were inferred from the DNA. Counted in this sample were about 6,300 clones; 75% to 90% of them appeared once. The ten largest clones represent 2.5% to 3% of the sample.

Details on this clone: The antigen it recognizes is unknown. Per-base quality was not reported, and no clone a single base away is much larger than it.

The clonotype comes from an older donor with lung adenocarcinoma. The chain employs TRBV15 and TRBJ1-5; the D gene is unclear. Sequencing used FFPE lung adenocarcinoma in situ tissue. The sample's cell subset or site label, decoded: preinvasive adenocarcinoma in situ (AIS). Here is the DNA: TGTGCCACCGCCAGAAGGGATTATCAGCCCCAGCATTTT. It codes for CATARRDYQPQHF.